One and the same sample provided the 12 T cell receptor beta chains below, sequenced in a study of cytomegalovirus exposure and HLA in healthy donors (dated by TCRdb to the late 2010s). The method was the immunoSEQ multiplex PCR assay. The multiplex PCR relied on a mix of 60 forward primers for TCR Vbeta segments and 13 reverse primers for TCR Jbeta segments. TCRdb stores this immuneACCESS table with in-frame sequences only. Part of the clones is absent; in the studies checked, under half of the shortfall reflects unresolved V genes, and no reason is known for the rest. This sample holds 90,000 to 100,000 clones; under 75% were observed only once. 1.2% of the sample is in the top ten clones. The sample was PBMCs. All receptors derive from a female donor in good health and CMV-seronegative.

J is TRBJ1-2 and V is TRBV6-1; TRBD1 is a possible D gene (5 bases). Per the germline V gene, CDR1 is MNHNS and CDR2 is SASEGT. Trimming removed 7 bases at V and 5 bases at J, with 17 bases between. The CDR3 contains 14 residues. CDR3 sequence: CASTSRTGLYGYTF. DNA for the CDR3: TGTGCCAGCACCTCGAGAACGGGACTTTATGGCTACACCTTC.

This sequence joins TRBV11-3 and TRBJ2-1, with unresolved D. Germline V gene sequence: CDR1 SGHNT, CDR2 YENEEA. Deletions cut 3 bases from V and 7 bases from J, with 7 bases between. The CDR3 loop spans 12 amino acids. The CDR3 region has the DNA TGTGCCAGCAGCTTGCGCGTTAATGAGCAGTTCTTC. Its protein product is CASSLRVNEQFF.

This sequence joins TRBV9 and TRBJ1-6, with D unclear. CDR3 length equals 13 residues. CDR1 is SGDLS, CDR2 YYNGEE, per germline. The ends were cut back, 4 bases at V and 10 bases at J, with 12 bases in the middle. This CDR3 is CASSPRTGSPLHF. The CDR3 DNA is TGTGCCAGCAGCCCGCGGACTGGCTCACCCCTCCACTTT.

Note on this clone: The junction does not match germline at one end; this may be a read error. V usage is TRBV29-1 and J usage is TRBJ1-5; 11 bases align to TRBD1. The CDR3 is 15 amino acids. CDR1 and CDR2 (germline): SQVTM, ANQGSEA. The CDR3 DNA reads TGCAGCGGACCCGGACAGGGGGCGAAGAATCAGCCCCAGAATTTT. This translates into CSGPGQGAKNQPQNF.

The J gene is TRBJ1-1, the V gene TRBV7-8; no firm D call. V dropped 6 bases and J dropped 1 base, with 6 bases sitting between them. Looked up from germline, CDR1 is SGHVS and CDR2 is FQNEAQ. This CDR3 contains 12 residues. The CDR3 coding sequence is TGTGCCAGCAGTTGGGCGAACACTGAAGCTTTCTTT. This encodes CASSWANTEAFF.

This chain links TRBV11-2 with TRBJ2-2; 9 bases are shared with TRBD1. Trimming removed 0 bases from V and 7 bases from J; junction bases left unmatched: 9. The CDR3 is made up of 17 amino acids. Per germline, CDR1 SGHAT and CDR2 FQNNGV. CDR3 DNA: TGTGCCAGCAGCTTAGATCGGTCACAGGGGGCCGGCGGGGAGCTGTTTTTT. It specifies CASSLDRSQGAGGELFF.

The rearrangement links TRBV10-1 to TRBJ2-2, with D possibly being TRBD2 (6 bases). The germline V gene has CDR1 WNHNN and CDR2 SYGVQD (reference sequence). Deletions cut 2 bases from V and 3 bases from J, with 16 bases between. CDR3 length equals 17 residues. CDR3 region: CASSESWSREDTGELFF. DNA for the CDR3: TGCGCCAGCAGTGAGAGTTGGAGCAGGGAGGACACCGGGGAGCTGTTTTTT.

This sequence joins TRBV27 and TRBJ2-2; D is perhaps TRBD1 (6 bases). From germline, CDR1 is MNHEY and CDR2 SMNVEV (reference sequence). The CDR3 is 15 residues long. Trimming cost V 2 bases and J 4 bases, with 11 bases left between them. CDR3 sequence reads: CASSLHRVSTGELFF. In DNA, the CDR3 is TGTGCCAGCAGTTTACACAGGGTGTCCACCGGGGAGCTGTTTTTT.

The chain employs TRBV27 and TRBJ1-1; TRBD1 is a possible D gene (6 bases). Germline V CDR1 and CDR2: MNHEY, SMNVEV (reference sequence). Trimming left V 4 bases short and J 1 base short, with 22 bases between. The CDR3 has 18 amino acids. The CDR3 sequence is CASSWGGRGGGGNTEAFF. The CDR3 nucleotides read TGTGCCAGCAGTTGGGGGGGCCGTGGGGGCGGAGGGAACACTGAAGCTTTCTTT.

Of note for this clone: The germline gene is not matched at one end of the junction; a read error may be the cause. V gene TRBV19 combines with J gene TRBJ1-1; TRBD1 matches at 8 bases. Per the germline V gene, CDR1 is LNHDA and CDR2 is SQIVND (reference sequence). The CDR3 is 14 residues long. The CDR3 region is CASGIVTGVTEAFF. DNA for the CDR3: TGTGCCAGTGGTATCGTGACAGGGGTGACTGAAGCTTTCTTT.

The chain joins TRBV5-1 to TRBJ2-1, with D hard to call. Trimming took off 4 bases at V and 3 bases at J, with 11 bases between the two ends. The CDR3 is 14 amino acids. CDR1 is SGHRS, CDR2 YFSETQ, per germline. The CDR3 DNA sequence: TGCGCCAGCAGCCAGGATGGTTTCTACAATGAGCAGTTCTTC. Translated, it gives CASSQDGFYNEQFF.

This clone was detected only a few times. The chain combines TRBV13 with TRBJ1-1, with D possibly being TRBD1 (5 bases). CDR1 is PRHDT, CDR2 FYEKMQ, per germline (reference sequence). This CDR3 comprises 11 residues. Trimming took off 7 bases at V and 6 bases at J, with 9 bases between the two ends. The CDR3 coding sequence is TGTGCCAGCACCCGGGGGGCTGAAGCTTTCTTT. As protein: CASTRGAEAFF. The variable domain in full, with the rest retrieved from reference TRBV13 and TRBJ1-1, is AAGVIQSPRHLIKEKRETATLKCYPIPRHDTVYWYQQGPGQDPQFLISFYEKMQSDKGSIPDRFSAQQFSDYHSELNMSSLELGDSALYFCASTRGAEAFFGQGTRLTVV.